Listed below are T cell receptor beta chains from one sample, sequenced in a study of control samples from healthy donors and cancer patients. TCRdb's table, derived via immunoSEQ multiplex PCR, lists solely in-frame clones and lacks some. The sample lists 78,000 or so clones; about 88% were seen once. The specimen sequenced was blood. These receptors were obtained from a woman aged 45 to 65 in good health. Each CDR3 is given with its conserved first and last residue. The D gene is left open where the match is weak. Size is omitted from some rows. Given values are once, few, many or a class for expanded clones.

clone size | J gene | V gene | D gene | CDR3 DNA | CDR3 protein
NA | TRBJ2-5 | TRBV12-5 | TRBD2 | TGTGCTAGTGGTTTGACCCGGACTAGCGGGAGTGAAAGGGAGACCCAGTACTTC | CASGLTRTSGSERETQYF
NA | TRBJ2-2 | TRBV19 | NA | TGTGCCAGTAGCGGGAGTGCGCGCACCGGGGAGCTGTTTTTT | CASSGSARTGELFF
NA | TRBJ2-2 | TRBV19 | TRBD2 | TGTGCCAGTAGTACTGGGGGCGGGAGGGCCGGGGAGCTGTTTTTT | CASSTGGGRAGELFF
NA | TRBJ1-4 | TRBV2 | NA | TGTGCCAGCATAACGTGGGGTAATGAAAAACTGTTTTTT | CASITWGNEKLFF
NA | TRBJ2-2 | TRBV10-3 | TRBD2 | TGTGCCATCAGTCGGACTAGCGGGAGTTCCGGGGAGCTGTTTTTT | CAISRTSGSSGELFF
once | TRBJ1-5 | TRBV19 | TRBD1 | TGTGCCAGTAGTTCCCAGGGGGCCAGAAATCAGCCCCAGCATTTT | CASSSQGARNQPQHF
NA | TRBJ2-1 | TRBV5-4 | TRBD2 | TGTGCCAGCAGCTTCAAGCGGGAGGCCTACAATGAGCAGTTCTTC | CASSFKREAYNEQFF
NA | TRBJ1-2 | TRBV6-5 | NA | TGTGCCAGCAGTTACTCGGGGGCATATGGCTACACCTTC | CASSYSGAYGYTF
NA | TRBJ1-4 | TRBV25-1 | NA | TGTGCCAGCAGTGAATCGAGGGGCTTGGCAGAAAAACTGTTTTTT | CASSESRGLAEKLFF
NA | TRBJ1-1 | TRBV7-2 | NA | TGTGCCAGCAGCCCTACCATTGGGACACCAGCTGAAGCTTTCTTT | CASSPTIGTPAEAFF
NA | TRBJ1-4 | TRBV6-5 | TRBD1 | TGTGCCAGCAGGAGACAGGGTCTGGAAGAAAAACTGTTTTTT | CASRRQGLEEKLFF
few | TRBJ1-6 | TRBV6-5 | NA | TGTGCCAGCAGAACTGGGGAATCACCCCTCCACTTT | CASRTGESPLHF
NA | TRBJ2-4 | TRBV28 | NA | TGTGCCAGCAGTTTATCCACGGAACTGACCTCCAAAAACATTCAGTACTTC | CASSLSTELTSKNIQYF
few | TRBJ2-5 | TRBV3-1/TRBV3-2 | NA | TGTGCCAGCAGCCATGCGGCCCAACTAGAGACCCAGTACTTC | CASSHAAQLETQYF
NA | TRBJ1-2 | TRBV18 | NA | TGTGCCAGCTCAGAGACAGAAACTAACTATGGCTACACCTTC | CASSETETNYGYTF
NA | TRBJ2-5 | TRBV28 | NA | TGTGCCAGCAGTTTACGGGGGTTCGGGACCCAGTACTTC | CASSLRGFGTQYF
NA | TRBJ2-1 | TRBV5-6 | NA | TGTGCCAGCAGCTTAGGTGGGAACCCCTACAATGAGCAGTTCTTC | CASSLGGNPYNEQFF
NA | TRBJ2-7 | TRBV4-1 | NA | TGCGCCAGCAGCCAAGGAGCCCAGAACTACGAGCAGTACTTC | CASSQGAQNYEQYF
NA | TRBJ2-7 | TRBV7-9 | NA | TGTGCCAGCACCCGGGGCCGTCGGGACAACTCCTACGAGCAGTACTTC | CASTRGRRDNSYEQYF
NA | TRBJ2-7 | TRBV6-5 | NA | TGTGCCAGCAGTTACGGTTCAGGGGACGAGCAGTACTTC | CASSYGSGDEQYF
once | TRBJ2-1 | TRBV10-3 | NA | TGTGCCTCCAGGGACCCAACCATAAATGAGCAGTTCTTC | CASRDPTINEQFF
NA | TRBJ2-7 | TRBV6-6 | TRBD2 | TGTGCCAGCATGGGACTAGCCTACGAGCAGTACTTC | CASMGLAYEQYF
NA | TRBJ1-4 | TRBV5-1 | NA | TGCGCCAGCAGCCCACTAGGGACCGTCGAAAAACTGTTTTTT | CASSPLGTVEKLFF
NA | TRBJ1-3 | TRBV15 | NA | TGTGCCACCAGCGTCCGGGACACGGGACGCTTGTCTGGAAACACCATATATTTT | CATSVRDTGRLSGNTIYF
NA | TRBJ1-3 | TRBV6-6 | NA | TGTGCCAGCAGTTACGGGGAGGGTTCTGGAAACACCATATATTTT | CASSYGEGSGNTIYF
NA | TRBJ1-5 | TRBV6-4 | NA | TGTGCCAGCAGTGAGGGAGGGGGGCAGCCCCAGCATTTT | CASSEGGGQPQHF
NA | TRBJ1-1 | TRBV5-4 | NA | TGTGCCAGCAGCTGGGGCACGTACACTGAAGCTTTCTTT | CASSWGTYTEAFF
NA | TRBJ2-7 | TRBV12-3/TRBV12-4 | NA | TGTGCCAGCAGTTTAAATAACGAGCAGTACTTC | CASSLNNEQYF
NA | TRBJ1-2 | TRBV10-3 | NA | TGTGCCATCAGTGACACAGCGATTAACTATGGCTACACCTTC | CAISDTAINYGYTF
NA | TRBJ1-5 | TRBV6-2/TRBV6-3 | NA | TGTGCCAGCAGTTACGGTTACGGCGGCCATCCCCAGCATTTT | CASSYGYGGHPQHF
NA | TRBJ1-1 | TRBV7-8 | NA | TGTGCCAGCAGCTTAGGGGGTCCTAATGAAGCTTTCTTT | CASSLGGPNEAFF